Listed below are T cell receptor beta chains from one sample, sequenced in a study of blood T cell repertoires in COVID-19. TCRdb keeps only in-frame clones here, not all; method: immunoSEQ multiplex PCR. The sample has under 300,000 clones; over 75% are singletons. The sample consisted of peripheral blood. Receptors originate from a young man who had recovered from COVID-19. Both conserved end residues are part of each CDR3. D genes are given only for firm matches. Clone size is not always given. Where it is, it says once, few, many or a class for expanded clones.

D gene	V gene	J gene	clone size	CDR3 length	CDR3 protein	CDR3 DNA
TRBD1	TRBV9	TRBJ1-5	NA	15	CASSAGQGNNQPQHF	TGTGCCAGCAGCGCGGGACAGGGGAACAATCAGCCCCAGCATTTT
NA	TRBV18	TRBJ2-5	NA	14	CASSPPTGEETQYF	TGTGCCAGCTCACCACCCACAGGCGAAGAGACCCAGTACTTC
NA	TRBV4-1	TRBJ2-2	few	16	CASSQDSSVSAGELFF	TGCGCCAGCAGCCAAGATTCCAGCGTATCAGCCGGGGAGCTGTTTTTT
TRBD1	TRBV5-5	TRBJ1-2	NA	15	CASSLVFGQAYGYTF	TGTGCCAGCAGCTTGGTATTCGGACAGGCCTATGGCTACACCTTC
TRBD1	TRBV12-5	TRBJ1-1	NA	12	CATRDRNTEAFF	TGTGCTACCAGGGACAGGAACACTGAAGCTTTCTTT
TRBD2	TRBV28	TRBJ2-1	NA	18	CASSFETSGRSSYNEQFF	TGTGCCAGCAGTTTCGAGACTAGCGGGAGGAGCTCCTACAATGAGCAGTTCTTC
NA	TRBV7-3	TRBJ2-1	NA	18	CASSLDPGTGVSYNEQFF	TGTGCCAGCAGCCTAGATCCGGGGACGGGGGTATCCTACAATGAGCAGTTCTTC
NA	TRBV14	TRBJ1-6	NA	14	CASSQGTYNSPLHF	TGTGCCAGCAGCCAGGGGACTTATAATTCACCCCTCCACTTT
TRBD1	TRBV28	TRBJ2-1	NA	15	CASTLGTGFGSEQFF	TGTGCCAGCACCCTGGGGACAGGGTTTGGCAGTGAGCAGTTCTTC
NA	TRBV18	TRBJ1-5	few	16	CASSPPNGDLRQPQHF	TGTGCCAGCTCACCACCGAACGGGGATTTAAGACAGCCCCAGCATTTT
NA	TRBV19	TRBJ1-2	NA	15	CASSIWTAFNYGYTF	TGTGCCAGTAGTATATGGACAGCTTTTAACTATGGCTACACCTTC
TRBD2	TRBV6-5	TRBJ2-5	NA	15	CASSLSGGPEETQYF	TGTGCCAGCAGTTTATCGGGGGGGCCTGAAGAGACCCAGTACTTC
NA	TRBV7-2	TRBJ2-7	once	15	CASSLASGQAYEQYF	TGTGCCAGCAGCTTAGCCTCGGGACAAGCCTACGAGCAGTACTTC
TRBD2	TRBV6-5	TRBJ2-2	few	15	CASSIGLAGTGELFF	TGTGCCAGCAGTATCGGACTAGCGGGCACCGGGGAGCTGTTTTTT
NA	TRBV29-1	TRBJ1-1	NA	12	CSVWRGGTEAFF	TGCAGCGTTTGGCGAGGGGGCACTGAAGCTTTCTTT
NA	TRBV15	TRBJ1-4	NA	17	CATSEESDGENNEKLFF	TGTGCCACCTCGGAGGAGTCGGACGGGGAGAACAATGAAAAACTGTTTTTT
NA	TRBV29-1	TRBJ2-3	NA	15	CSVEAPNPKGDTQYF	TGCAGCGTTGAGGCACCGAACCCCAAGGGGGATACGCAGTATTTT
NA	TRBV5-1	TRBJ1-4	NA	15	CASSLIPGLGEKLFF	TGCGCCAGCAGCCTGATCCCAGGGCTGGGCGAAAAACTGTTTTTT
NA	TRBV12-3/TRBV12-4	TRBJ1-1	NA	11	CASRDTTEAFF	TGTGCCAGCAGGGACACCACTGAAGCTTTCTTT
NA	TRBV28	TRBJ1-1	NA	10	CATVQGRAFF	TGTGCCACCGTACAGGGAAGAGCTTTCTTT
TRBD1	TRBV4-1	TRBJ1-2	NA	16	CASSQDGGQGAGGYTF	TGCGCCAGCAGCCAAGATGGAGGACAGGGGGCGGGAGGCTACACCTTC
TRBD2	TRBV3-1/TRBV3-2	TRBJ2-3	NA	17	CASRTRRAGIGTDTQYF	TGTGCCAGCAGAACCCGTAGAGCGGGAATCGGAACAGATACGCAGTATTTT
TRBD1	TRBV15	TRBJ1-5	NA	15	CATSRGWDSLEAQHF	TGTGCCACCAGCAGAGGGTGGGACAGCTTGGAAGCCCAGCATTTT
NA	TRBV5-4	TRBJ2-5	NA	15	CASSLQGAGLETQYF	TGTGCCAGCAGCTTACAAGGGGCAGGGCTAGAGACCCAGTACTTC
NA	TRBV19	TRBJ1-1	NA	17	CASSIPQGRVGGTEAFF	TGTGCCAGTAGTATCCCTCAGGGCAGGGTCGGGGGCACTGAAGCTTTCTTT
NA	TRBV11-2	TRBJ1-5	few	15	CASSTAGQRGQPQHF	TGTGCCAGCAGCACCGCCGGACAGAGAGGTCAGCCCCAGCATTTT
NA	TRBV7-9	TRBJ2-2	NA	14	CASSRDTFTGELFF	TGTGCCAGCAGCCGTGACACTTTCACCGGGGAGCTGTTTTTT
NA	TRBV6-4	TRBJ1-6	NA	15	CASSVAGKDNSPLHF	TGTGCCAGCAGTGTGGCAGGGAAGGATAATTCACCCCTCCACTTT
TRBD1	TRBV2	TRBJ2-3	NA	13	CASRDRGTDTQYF	TGTGCCAGCCGGGACAGGGGCACAGATACGCAGTATTTT
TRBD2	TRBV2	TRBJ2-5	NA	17	CASSSGTSGGALETQYF	TGTGCCAGCAGTTCCGGGACTAGCGGGGGGGCCCTGGAGACCCAGTACTTC
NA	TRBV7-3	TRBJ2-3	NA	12	CASSLTGGAQYF	TGTGCCAGCAGCTTAACGGGGGGTGCGCAGTATTTT
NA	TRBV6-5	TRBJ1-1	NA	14	CASSYSIANTEAFF	TGTGCCAGCAGTTACTCAATAGCGAACACTGAAGCTTTCTTT
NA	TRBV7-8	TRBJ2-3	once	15	CASSARRSVADTQYF	TGTGCCAGCTCTGCTCGACGGAGCGTTGCAGATACGCAGTATTTT
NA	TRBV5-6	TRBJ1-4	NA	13	CASSSGSTEKLFF	TGTGCCAGCAGCTCAGGGTCGACTGAAAAACTGTTTTTT
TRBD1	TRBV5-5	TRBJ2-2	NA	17	CASSWGQDLANTGELFF	TGTGCCAGCAGCTGGGGACAGGACCTCGCGAACACCGGGGAGCTGTTTTTT
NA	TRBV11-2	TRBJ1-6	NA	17	CASSRGRGESYNSPLHF	TGTGCCAGCAGCCGGGGGAGGGGGGAGTCCTATAATTCACCCCTCCACTTT
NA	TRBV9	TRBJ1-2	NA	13	CASSASGVYGYTF	TGTGCCAGCAGCGCATCCGGGGTCTATGGCTACACCTTC
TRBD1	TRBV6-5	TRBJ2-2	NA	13	CASSSGGTGELFF	TGTGCCAGCAGCTCAGGGGGCACCGGGGAGCTGTTTTTT
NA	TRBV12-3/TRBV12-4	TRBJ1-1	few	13	CASSLTVNTEAFF	TGTGCCAGCAGTTTAACAGTGAACACTGAAGCTTTCTTT
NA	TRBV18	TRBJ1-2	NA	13	CASSQTGPWGYTF	TGTGCCAGCTCACAGACAGGCCCGTGGGGCTACACCTTC
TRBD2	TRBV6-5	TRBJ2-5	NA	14	CASSLAVPQETQYF	TGTGCCAGCAGTCTAGCGGTCCCCCAAGAGACCCAGTACTTC
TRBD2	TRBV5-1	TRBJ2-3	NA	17	CASSAGLAGGITDTQYF	TGCGCCAGCAGCGCCGGACTAGCGGGGGGCATCACAGATACGCAGTATTTT
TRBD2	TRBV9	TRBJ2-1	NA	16	CASSVGGGLSYNEQFF	TGTGCCAGCAGCGTAGGGGGGGGACTCTCCTACAATGAGCAGTTCTTC
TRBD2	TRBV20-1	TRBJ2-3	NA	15	CSASWAGGRVDTQYF	TGCAGTGCTAGTTGGGCGGGGGGGCGAGTGGATACGCAGTATTTT
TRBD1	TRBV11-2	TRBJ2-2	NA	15	CASSLGQGATGELFF	TGTGCCAGCAGCCTCGGACAGGGGGCCACCGGGGAGCTGTTTTTT
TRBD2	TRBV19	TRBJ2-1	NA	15	CASSIYGGWYNEQFF	TGTGCCAGTAGTATCTACGGGGGGTGGTACAATGAGCAGTTCTTC
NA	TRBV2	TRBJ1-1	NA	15	CASRGEGLNYAEAFF	TGTGCCAGCCGTGGGGAGGGTTTGAACTACGCTGAAGCTTTCTTT
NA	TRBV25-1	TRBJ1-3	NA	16	CASSDDGQSSGNTIYF	TGTGCCAGCAGTGACGACGGACAGTCTTCTGGAAACACCATATATTTT
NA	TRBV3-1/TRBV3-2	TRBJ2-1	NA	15	CASSQDTGNHNEQFF	TGTGCCAGCAGCCAAGATACAGGGAATCACAATGAGCAGTTCTTC